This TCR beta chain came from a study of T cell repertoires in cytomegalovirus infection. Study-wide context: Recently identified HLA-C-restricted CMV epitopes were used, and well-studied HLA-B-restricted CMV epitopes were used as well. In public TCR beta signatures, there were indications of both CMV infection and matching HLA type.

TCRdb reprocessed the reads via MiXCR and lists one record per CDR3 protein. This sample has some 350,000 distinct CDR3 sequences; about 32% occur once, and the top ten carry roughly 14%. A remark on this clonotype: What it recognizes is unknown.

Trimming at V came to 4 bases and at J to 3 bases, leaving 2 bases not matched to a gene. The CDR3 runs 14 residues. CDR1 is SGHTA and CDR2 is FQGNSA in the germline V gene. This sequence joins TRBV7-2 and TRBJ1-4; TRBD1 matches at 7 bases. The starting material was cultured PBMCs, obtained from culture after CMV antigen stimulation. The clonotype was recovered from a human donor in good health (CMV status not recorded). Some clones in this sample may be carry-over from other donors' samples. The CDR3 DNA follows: TGTGCCAGCAGCTACAGGGGCGCTAATGAAAAACTGTTTTTT. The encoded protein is CASSYRGANEKLFF.